This T cell receptor (beta chain) was found in a study of blood T cell repertoires in COVID-19. Looking at the study overall: PBMCs, B-cell-depleted T cells, or T cells were the source of the cDNA or gDNA that made up the material.

Produced via immunoSEQ multiplex PCR; TCRdb's table is partial and in-frame only. The sample has about 320,000 clones; around 85% are singletons. This CDR3 contains 15 residues. CDR1 SGHKS and CDR2 YYEKEE come from the germline V gene (reference sequence). V lost 2 bases, J lost 5 bases, and 9 bases stayed unmatched. Enrollees, roughly 18 to 89 years old, lived in 24 US areas. Researchers sorted participants into cohorts using their self-reported clinical history. This clone has only one observation. The TCR originated in a woman under 40 who had been exposed to COVID-19. The gene calls are TRBV5-5 and TRBJ1-2; TRBD1 matches at 7 bases. The sample consisted of PBMCs or T cells enriched from blood (not recorded which). The CDR3 bases are TGTGCCAGCAGCTTTTCAGTAGGGGGCGGATATGGCTACACCTTC. It encodes CASSFSVGGGYGYTF. Full variable domain (missing parts from reference TRBV5-5 and TRBJ1-2): DAGVTQSPTHLIKTRGQQVTLRCSPISGHKSVSWYQQVLGQGPQFIFQYYEKEERGRGNFPDRFSARQFPNYSSELNVNALLLGDSALYLCASSFSVGGGYGYTFGSGTRLTVV.